The present T cell receptor beta chain was sequenced within a study of Graves' ophthalmopathy and Graves' hyperthyroidism. This CDR3 spans 13 amino acids. Trimming removed 4 bases from V and 6 bases from J, with 13 bases in between. Germline CDR1 is SGHTA and CDR2 is FQGTGA. General observations from the study: Clonotypes were expanded in thyroid at above 0.001 frequency, and most also appeared in blood. Predictions made by the model for ophthalmopathy progression reached approximately 70% sensitivity and around 72% specificity.

New diagnoses, under 2 months' duration, and ages 18 to 65 characterized the hyperthyroidism patients. Diagnosis was based on clinical symptoms, serum thyroxine, TRAb, thyroid ultrasound and orbital computed tomography. This clonotype was counted many times. Its target is not known. The authors amplified TCR beta CDR3 regions from RNA transcripts. An opening RT-PCR round employed HTBI primers and preceded a second-round multiplex PCR. MiXCR was run by TCRdb on the multiplex PCR reads, yielding one entry per CDR3 protein. The table shows hundreds of thousands of distinct CDR3 sequences, with 20% to 25% occurring only once.

The chain carries TRBV7-3 and TRBJ2-7, with D unresolved. The material sequenced was peripheral blood. The receptor comes from a woman between 18 and 30 years old with stable Graves' hyperthyroidism. Some clones in this sample may be carry-over from other donors' samples. Here the CDR3 reads CASSSDRLVEQYF. The CDR3 DNA sequence: TGTGCCAGCAGCTCCGACCGACTCGTCGAGCAGTACTTC.